This is a list of T cell receptor beta chains from one sample in a study of technical replicates of blood from a handful of donors. The data were produced by immunoSEQ multiplex PCR, yet TCRdb's version contains in-frame clones alone and is incomplete. This sample has about 94,000 clones, with about 96% found just once. Specimen: T cells isolated from PBMCs. The receptors were sampled from a human donor in good health. Both conserved end residues are part of each CDR3. The order of the fields is D gene, J gene, V gene, CDR3 protein. A D gene is named only where the DNA matches it firmly.

D gene: -; J gene: TRBJ2-3; V gene: TRBV7-2; CDR3 protein: CASSPEGGASEADTQYF
D gene: -; J gene: TRBJ1-1; V gene: TRBV4-2; CDR3 protein: CASSQGLSNTEAFF
D gene: -; J gene: TRBJ2-7; V gene: TRBV19; CDR3 protein: CASSSQGGLWDEQYF
D gene: -; J gene: TRBJ2-3; V gene: TRBV6-1; CDR3 protein: CASSLATLNSDTQYF
D gene: -; J gene: TRBJ2-7; V gene: TRBV21-1; CDR3 protein: CASSKGTANYEQYF
D gene: -; J gene: TRBJ1-5; V gene: TRBV19; CDR3 protein: CASSSGGGEDQPQHF
D gene: -; J gene: TRBJ2-1; V gene: TRBV6-1; CDR3 protein: CASSDQAGFLYNEQFF
D gene: -; J gene: TRBJ1-4; V gene: TRBV28; CDR3 protein: CASSLLLGGNEKLFF
D gene: TRBD2; J gene: TRBJ2-7; V gene: TRBV11-2; CDR3 protein: CASSYRRLADYEQYF
D gene: -; J gene: TRBJ2-7; V gene: TRBV5-1; CDR3 protein: CASRPTGGGYEQYF
D gene: -; J gene: TRBJ1-4; V gene: TRBV11-2; CDR3 protein: CASSRGHLPEKLFF
D gene: -; J gene: TRBJ1-5; V gene: TRBV6-1; CDR3 protein: CASSEHSNQPQHF
D gene: TRBD2; J gene: TRBJ2-1; V gene: TRBV7-3; CDR3 protein: CASSLNGLAGAYNEQFF
D gene: -; J gene: TRBJ1-3; V gene: TRBV19; CDR3 protein: CASKPGSGNTIYF
D gene: -; J gene: TRBJ1-5; V gene: TRBV30; CDR3 protein: CAWSPGTGNQPQHF
D gene: -; J gene: TRBJ2-7; V gene: TRBV28; CDR3 protein: CASSYHYEQYF